A single sample is the source of the 13 T cell receptor beta chains below, sequenced in a study of blood T cell repertoires in COVID-19. Sequenced by immunoSEQ multiplex PCR; TCRdb stores in-frame clones only, minus some. The table has over 150,000 clones, approximately 87% seen once. Material: peripheral blood. These receptors were obtained from a man in his 70s with active or convalescent COVID-19.

J is TRBJ1-5 and V is TRBV30; D unclear. Germline CDR1 GTSNPN, CDR2 SVGIG (reference sequence). V lost 1 base and J lost 5, with 9 bases in between. CDR3 length: 13 residues. The CDR3 loop is CAWSDVPDQPQHF. The CDR3 DNA reads TGTGCCTGGAGTGATGTACCGGATCAGCCCCAGCATTTT.

This chain joins TRBV18 and TRBJ1-1, with TRBD1 as a possible D gene (5 bases). The CDR3 consists of 14 residues. V lost 3 bases, J lost 1 base, and 9 bases lay in between. Per the germline V gene, CDR1 is KGHSH and CDR2 is LQKENI. CDR3 bases: TGTGCCAGCTCACCGGCGACAGAGAACACTGAAGCTTTCTTT. It encodes CASSPATENTEAFF.

In this sample, this clone turned up once. This rearrangement joins TRBV4-3 to TRBJ2-1; 7 bases match TRBD1. Trimming cost V 1 base and J 6 bases; bases outside gene matches: 12. CDR3 length: 17 residues. Germline CDR1 reads LGHNA; CDR2 reads YSLEER. The CDR3 region is CASSQGVPGGFGNEQFF. In DNA form, the CDR3 reads TGCGCCAGCAGCCAAGGTGTTCCAGGGGGATTTGGCAATGAGCAGTTCTTC.

CDR3 bases: TGCAGCGTTGGGCGTGGGGGGACAGGGGAAAACATTCAGTACTTC. This gives the protein CSVGRGGTGENIQYF. This chain joins TRBV29-1 and TRBJ2-4; 10 nucleotides match TRBD1. There are 15 residues in the CDR3. The junction had 8 bases not matched to a gene; V was cut back by 4 bases and J by 5 bases. Germline lookup yields CDR1 SQVTM and CDR2 ANQGSEA.

This clone showed up just a few times. The chain recombines TRBV7-9 with TRBJ2-2; D might be TRBD2 (6 bases). Between the trimmed V and J ends, which lost 7 bases and 0 bases, there was a span of 15 bases. The CDR3 length is 16 residues. The V gene's germline CDR1 is SEHNR and CDR2 FQNEAQ (reference sequence). The CDR3 region is CASIFPAGPNTGELFF. The CDR3, as DNA: TGTGCCAGCATCTTCCCGGCGGGGCCGAACACCGGGGAGCTGTTTTTT.

The chain is built from TRBV3-1 (or the pseudogene TRBV3-2) and TRBJ2-4, with TRBD1 identical over 9 bases. V gave up 6 bases and J gave up 7 bases; unmatched junction bases: 7. The CDR3 covers 14 residues. The V gene's germline CDR1 is LGHDT and CDR2 YNNKEL (reference sequence). The chain's CDR3 is CASRPTGQGNIQYF. CDR3 bases: TGTGCCAGCAGACCCACCGGACAGGGGAACATTCAGTACTTC.

The chain combines TRBV28 with TRBJ2-1; 8 bases map to TRBD1. CDR1 MDHEN and CDR2 SYDVKM come from the germline V gene. The CDR3 contains 18 residues. J lost 0 bases, V lost 5 bases, and 12 bases had no gene match. Written as DNA, the CDR3 is TGTGCCAGCAGTACACTCCGGGACAGGTATAGCTCCTACAATGAGCAGTTCTTC. Protein sequence: CASSTLRDRYSSYNEQFF.

The chain links TRBV10-3 to TRBJ1-4, with D unclear. CDR3 size: 14 residues. The ends were cut back, 0 bases at V and 12 bases at J, with 14 bases in the middle. The germline V gene has CDR1 ENHRY and CDR2 SYGVKD. CDR3 nucleotide sequence: TGTGCCATCAGTGAGTCGAGTGTAGGGAGAGAACTGTTTTTT. Residues: CAISESSVGRELFF.

CDR3 region: CASSLARGQGVGETQYF. The CDR3 DNA sequence: TGTGCCAGCAGCTTAGCGCGCGGACAGGGGGTAGGAGAGACCCAGTACTTC. The chain is built from TRBV7-2 and TRBJ2-5, with 10 bases that match TRBD1. The CDR3 length is 17 residues. With 0 bases clipped from V and 4 bases from J, the junction kept 8 bases outside the gene matches. CDR1 and CDR2 (germline): SGHTA, FQGNSA. The full variable domain, completed using reference TRBV7-2 and TRBJ2-5, is GAGVSQSPSNKVTEKGKDVELRCDPISGHTALYWYRQSLGQGLEFLIYFQGNSAPDKSGLPSDRFSAERTGGSVSTLTIQRTQQEDSAVYLCASSLARGQGVGETQYFGPGTRLLVL.

This clone was seen once. CDR3: CATSDFSLAAPNEQFF. The CDR3 DNA sequence: TGTGCCACCAGTGATTTTTCGCTAGCGGCTCCCAATGAGCAGTTCTTC. The V and J genes are TRBV24-1 and TRBJ2-1; 7 bases are shared with TRBD2. J lost 6 bases, V lost 1 base, and 8 bases had no gene match. The CDR3 consists of 16 residues. Germline loops: CDR1 KGHDR, CDR2 SFDVKD.

V gene TRBV5-1 combines with J gene TRBJ1-2, with 7 nucleotides matching TRBD1. CDR3 length: 14 amino acids. V shed 5 bases, J shed 2 bases, and the junction held 6 bases outside the gene matches. Per germline, CDR1 SGHRS and CDR2 YFSETQ. The CDR3 DNA reads as TGCGCCAGCAGAGGAGGACAGGCGAACTATGGCTACACCTTC. This codes for CASRGGQANYGYTF. The full variable domain, in which reference TRBV5-1 and TRBJ1-2 provide the parts outside the CDR3, is KAGVTQTPRYLIKTRGQQVTLSCSPISGHRSVSWYQQTPGQGLQFLFEYFSETQRNKGNFPGRFSGRQFSNSRSEMNVSTLELGDSALYLCASRGGQANYGYTFGSGTRLTVV.

J is TRBJ1-1 and V is TRBV6-5; 8 bases are shared with TRBD1. The CDR3 has 15 amino acids. The V gene's germline CDR1 is MNHEY and CDR2 SVGAGI. J gave up 5 bases and V 2 bases, and 7 bases lay outside the gene matches. The CDR3 loop is CASSYAPTGETEAFF. CDR3 coding DNA: TGTGCCAGCAGTTACGCCCCGACAGGGGAGACTGAAGCTTTCTTT.

The chain recombines TRBV2 with TRBJ2-3, with D perhaps TRBD1 (6 bases). The ends were cut back, 5 bases at V and 1 base at J, with 13 bases in the middle. The CDR3 sequence is 15 residues long. Germline CDR1 and CDR2: SNHLY and FYNNEI. In DNA, the CDR3 is TGTGCCAGCAGTACACAGGGATTAGGCACAGATACGCAGTATTTT. Encoded protein: CASSTQGLGTDTQYF.